The 10 T cell receptor beta chains presented below share a single source sample, sequenced in a study of T cells in localized non-small cell lung cancer. This table comes from immunoSEQ multiplex PCR, and its TCRdb copy is limited to in-frame clones, with some not included. The sample yields around 20,000 clones, over 75% seen once. The input for sequencing was peripheral blood, taken before any cancer treatment. The receptors were gathered from a female donor at least 60 years old with stage I lung adenocarcinoma.

This sequence joins TRBV19 and TRBJ1-4; D is ambiguous. Per germline, CDR1 LNHDA and CDR2 SQIVND (reference sequence). V gave up 7 bases and J gave up 6 bases, with 12 bases separating them. The CDR3 is 13 amino acids. This CDR3 is CASNPTVHEKLFF. In DNA form, the CDR3 reads TGTGCCAGTAACCCGACGGTACATGAAAAACTGTTTTTT.

Comment on this clone: The conserved closing phenylalanine or tryptophan is absent in this CDR3, likely reflecting a read error. Because the CDR3's place on the DNA is in doubt, the DNA is left out and the CDR3 is given as listed by TCRdb. This chain joins TRBV7-2 and TRBJ2-3. The CDR3 is 10 amino acids long, termini counted. The germline V gene encodes CDR1 SGHTA and CDR2 FQGNSA. CDR3 in amino acids: CASSSPVHWG.

CDR3 DNA: TGCAGCGTTGAAGATCTGGGGAACACTGAAGCTTTCTTT. Translated, it gives CSVEDLGNTEAFF. The chain combines TRBV29-1 with TRBJ1-1; D remains unclear. In germline, CDR1 is SQVTM, CDR2 ANQGSEA. V lost 0 bases and J 1 base, leaving 6 bases between the germline ends. This CDR3 spans 13 amino acids.

The chain is built from TRBV2 and TRBJ1-3; D uncertain. Germline CDR1 SNHLY, CDR2 FYNNEI. V shed 4 bases and J shed 1 base, with 8 bases lying between them. There are 14 residues in the CDR3. The CDR3 here is CASSASPSGNTIYF. The CDR3 DNA is TGTGCCAGCAGTGCATCACCGTCTGGAAACACCATATATTTT.

This chain links TRBV9 with TRBJ1-2; 12 nucleotides match TRBD1. V was clipped by 3 bases and J by 3 bases; unmatched bases: 9. This CDR3 contains 17 residues. CDR1 and CDR2 from the germline V gene are SGDLS and YYNGEE. The chain's CDR3 is CASSGSRDRGQYYGYTF. The CDR3 nucleotides read TGTGCCAGCAGCGGGTCCCGGGACAGGGGGCAATACTATGGCTACACCTTC.

The V call is TRBV7-6, the J call TRBJ2-1; D ambiguous. Between the trimmed V and J ends, which lost 1 base and 0 bases, there was a span of 7 bases. Germline V gives CDR1 SGHVS, CDR2 FNYEAQ. The CDR3 is made up of 15 amino acids. The CDR3 sequence is CASSLGGNSYNEQFF. The CDR3 nucleotides read TGTGCCAGCAGCTTAGGAGGTAACTCCTACAATGAGCAGTTCTTC.

J is TRBJ2-1 and V is TRBV18; TRBD1 agrees at 8 bases. The J segment lost 4 bases and the V segment lost 3 bases, leaving 2 bases of the junction unmatched. Germline V gene sequence: CDR1 KGHSH, CDR2 LQKENI. The length of the CDR3 is 14 residues. The CDR3 is CASSPGQGYNEQFF. CDR3 bases: TGTGCCAGCTCACCTGGACAGGGTTACAATGAGCAGTTCTTC.

A single count supports this clone. Its ends do not fully match the called genes, so a read error is possible. The chain links TRBV5-1 to TRBJ2-7; tentatively, D is TRBD1 (6 bases). The germline CDR1 and CDR2 sequences are SGHRS and YFSETQ. The CDR3 loop spans 12 amino acids. Here the CDR3 reads CASSSDRPDLFF. CDR3 bases: TGCGCCAGCAGCTCCGACAGGCCCGATCTATTTTTC. Based on the CDR3 plus reference TRBV5-1 and TRBJ2-7, the full variable domain is KAGVTQTPRYLIKTRGQQVTLSCSPISGHRSVSWYQQTPGQGLQFLFEYFSETQRNKGNFPGRFSGRQFSNSRSEMNVSTLELGDSALYLCASSSDRPDLFFGPGTRLTVT.

The chain couples TRBV2 to TRBJ1-3, with a weak D call TRBD1 (6 bases). CDR1 is SNHLY, CDR2 FYNNEI, per germline. The CDR3 spans 15 residues. Trimming removed 1 base from V and 4 bases from J, with 11 bases in between. The CDR3 nucleotides are TGTGCCAGCAGTGAAGAAGGGGGTACGGGAAACACCATATATTTT. It specifies CASSEEGGTGNTIYF.

The chain links TRBV25-1 to TRBJ2-1, with TRBD2 identical over 11 bases. V gave up 4 bases and J gave up 2 bases; unmatched junction bases: 4. The CDR3 is 16 amino acids. Germline V CDR1 and CDR2: MGHDK, SYGVNS. The CDR3 bases are TGTGCCAGCAGTGTTTCTAGCGGGGGGCCCTACAATGAGCAGTTCTTC. It specifies CASSVSSGGPYNEQFF. Full variable domain (missing parts from reference TRBV25-1 and TRBJ2-1): EADIYQTPRYLVIGTGKKITLECSQTMGHDKMYWYQQDPGMELHLIHYSYGVNSTEKGDLSSESTVSRIRTEHFPLTLESARPSHTSQYLCASSVSSGGPYNEQFFGPGTRLTVL.